A selection of T cell receptor beta chains follows, all from one sample in a study of glioma-infiltrating T cells after dendritic cell vaccination. Generated by immunoSEQ multiplex PCR, the TCRdb table keeps only in-frame clones and is missing some. The sample consists of 85,000 or so clones, about 85% of them appearing once. The specimen was blood, collected after dendritic cell vaccination. The receptors here all came from a human donor with glioblastoma. The CDR3 runs from the conserved cysteine through the conserved F or W. The D gene is left open where the match is weak. Clone sizes are given selectively: once, few, many, or a class where the clone is expanded.

D gene	clone size	V gene	J gene	CDR3 protein	CDR3 DNA
TRBD1	NA	TRBV29-1	TRBJ2-1	CSVDGGDRVNNEQFF	TGCAGCGTTGATGGCGGGGACAGGGTGAACAATGAGCAGTTCTTC
NA	NA	TRBV5-1	TRBJ2-2	CASSLTGFTGELFF	TGCGCCAGCAGCTTGACAGGGTTTACCGGGGAGCTGTTTTTT
TRBD1	NA	TRBV5-1	TRBJ2-3	CASNLLPGQQADTQYF	TGCGCCAGCAACCTACTCCCGGGACAGCAGGCAGATACGCAGTATTTT
TRBD1	NA	TRBV5-4	TRBJ1-3	CASSLGTGNGNTIYF	TGTGCCAGCAGCTTGGGGACAGGGAACGGAAACACCATATATTTT
NA	NA	TRBV25-1	TRBJ2-7	CASSLSSYEQYF	TGTGCCAGCAGCTTGTCGTCCTACGAGCAGTACTTC
NA	NA	TRBV5-8	TRBJ2-7	CASSLAWGQGRDEQYF	TGTGCCAGCAGCTTGGCGTGGGGGCAGGGGCGTGACGAGCAGTACTTC
TRBD2	NA	TRBV6-4	TRBJ2-1	CASSSGTSGNEQFF	TGTGCCAGCAGTTCCGGGACTAGCGGGAATGAGCAGTTCTTC
TRBD2	NA	TRBV11-3	TRBJ2-1	CASSITPGLAGGRSNEQFF	TGTGCCAGCAGCATTACACCGGGACTAGCGGGGGGCCGGTCCAATGAGCAGTTCTTC
NA	NA	TRBV6-5	TRBJ1-4	CASSRTVTNEKLFF	TGTGCCAGCAGTAGGACAGTAACTAATGAAAAACTGTTTTTT
NA	once	TRBV28	TRBJ1-2	CASRPSGVSYGYTF	TGTGCCAGCAGGCCTTCAGGGGTAAGCTATGGCTACACCTTC
TRBD1	few	TRBV28	TRBJ2-1	CASSSGQGSAGEQFF	TGTGCCAGCAGTTCCGGACAGGGTTCCGCTGGTGAGCAGTTCTTC
TRBD2	NA	TRBV6-4	TRBJ2-1	CASSATSGGAYEQFF	TGTGCCAGCAGTGCCACTAGCGGGGGGGCCTATGAGCAGTTCTTC
NA	once	TRBV25-1	TRBJ1-2	CASSEYVGQGTLYTF	TGTGCCAGCAGTGAATATGTAGGCCAGGGAACGTTATACACCTTC
TRBD1	NA	TRBV28	TRBJ2-5	CASSSPGKGARETQYF	TGTGCCAGCAGTTCGCCGGGAAAGGGGGCCCGGGAGACCCAGTACTTC
TRBD1	NA	TRBV5-4	TRBJ2-7	CASSSWDRDYEQYF	TGTGCCAGCAGCTCGTGGGACAGGGATTACGAGCAGTACTTC
TRBD2	NA	TRBV4-2	TRBJ2-7	CASNEQTSGSYEQYF	TGTGCCAGCAACGAGCAGACTAGCGGGAGTTACGAGCAGTACTTC
NA	NA	TRBV15	TRBJ2-2	CATSREGALSTGELFF	TGTGCCACCAGCAGAGAGGGGGCTTTAAGCACCGGGGAGCTGTTTTTT
TRBD2	NA	TRBV28	TRBJ2-2	CASSPILAGELAGELFF	TGTGCCAGCAGTCCCATTCTAGCGGGAGAGTTGGCCGGGGAGCTGTTTTTT
TRBD1	NA	TRBV19	TRBJ2-7	CASSTGGLSSYEQYF	TGTGCCAGTAGTACAGGGGGCCTTAGCTCCTACGAGCAGTACTTC
NA	NA	TRBV6-5	TRBJ2-5	CASSYRMQGTETQYF	TGTGCCAGCAGTTACAGGATGCAGGGGACAGAGACCCAGTACTTC
NA	NA	TRBV6-1	TRBJ1-5	CASSEGREQPQHF	TGTGCCAGCAGTGAAGGGAGGGAACAGCCCCAGCATTTT
TRBD1	NA	TRBV25-1	TRBJ2-5	CASSETTGLKETQYF	TGTGCCAGCAGTGAGACGACAGGGTTGAAAGAGACCCAGTACTTC
TRBD1	NA	TRBV5-1	TRBJ1-4	CASRGTGGEKLFF	TGCGCCAGCAGAGGGACAGGGGGTGAAAAACTGTTTTTT
TRBD1	NA	TRBV7-3	TRBJ2-3	CASSLQGAADTQYF	TGTGCCAGCAGCCTACAGGGGGCTGCAGATACGCAGTATTTT
TRBD1	few	TRBV5-8	TRBJ1-4	CARGTGGFTNEKLFF	TGTGCCAGGGGGACAGGGGGCTTTACTAATGAAAAACTGTTTTTT
NA	NA	TRBV11-2	TRBJ2-7	CASSLDVGGSYEQYF	TGTGCCAGCAGCTTAGATGTGGGGGGTTCCTACGAGCAGTACTTC
TRBD1	NA	TRBV25-1	TRBJ2-3	CASSEYRDRRTDTQYF	TGTGCCAGCAGTGAATACCGGGACAGACGCACAGATACGCAGTATTTT
TRBD1	NA	TRBV13	TRBJ1-2	CASSLGRTGHDYTF	TGTGCCAGCAGCTTAGGTCGGACAGGGCATGACTACACCTTC
NA	NA	TRBV9	TRBJ2-7	CASSPHGYSYEQYF	TGTGCCAGCAGCCCCCACGGGTACTCCTACGAGCAGTACTTC
TRBD1	few	TRBV13	TRBJ1-6	CASSRRQGARGSPLHF	TGTGCCAGCAGCCGCAGACAGGGGGCGCGAGGTTCACCCCTCCACTTT
TRBD1	NA	TRBV19	TRBJ2-7	CASSRDSDLTYEQYF	TGTGCCAGTAGTAGGGACAGTGATCTTACCTACGAGCAGTACTTC
NA	NA	TRBV30	TRBJ2-7	CAWSVEGAYEQYF	TGTGCCTGGAGTGTAGAAGGGGCCTACGAGCAGTACTTC
NA	NA	TRBV10-3	TRBJ2-1	CAISDPSSRFGNEQFF	TGTGCCATCAGTGATCCGTCGTCCAGGTTTGGTAATGAGCAGTTCTTC
TRBD2	NA	TRBV30	TRBJ2-2	CAWRNRLASLSGELFF	TGTGCCTGGAGAAACCGACTAGCCTCCTTGTCCGGGGAGCTGTTTTTT
NA	NA	TRBV9	TRBJ1-5	CASSVASGPGQPQHF	TGTGCCAGCAGCGTAGCTAGCGGGCCAGGTCAGCCCCAGCATTTT
TRBD1	NA	TRBV18	TRBJ1-5	CASSPPEGAWEPQHF	TGTGCCAGCTCACCACCTGAGGGGGCGTGGGAGCCCCAGCATTTT
NA	once	TRBV27	TRBJ2-2	CASSFEGYTGELFF	TGTGCCAGCAGTTTTGAGGGTTACACCGGGGAGCTGTTTTTT
NA	NA	TRBV7-9	TRBJ1-1	CASSFALREEAFF	TGTGCCAGCAGCTTTGCCCTCAGGGAAGAAGCTTTCTTT
TRBD2	NA	TRBV5-1	TRBJ2-3	CASLLAGGPTDTQYF	TGCGCCAGCCTACTAGCGGGGGGGCCGACAGATACGCAGTATTTT
NA	NA	TRBV9	TRBJ1-6	CASSQGSSSGSPLHF	TGTGCCAGCAGCCAGGGGTCCAGCTCGGGTTCACCCCTCCACTTT
NA	many	TRBV5-1	TRBJ2-7	CASSLVFGSLYEQYF	TGCGCCAGCAGCTTGGTATTCGGGTCCCTCTACGAGCAGTACTTC
NA	NA	TRBV30	TRBJ2-2	CAWNGPGAYTGELFF	TGTGCCTGGAATGGGCCAGGGGCGTACACCGGGGAGCTGTTTTTT
NA	NA	TRBV27	TRBJ1-2	CASRRDRFYGYTF	TGTGCCAGCAGGCGAGACAGGTTCTATGGCTACACCTTC
TRBD2	NA	TRBV18	TRBJ2-5	CASSSQGLAGGETQYF	TGTGCCAGCTCATCTCAAGGACTAGCGGGAGGAGAGACCCAGTACTTC
TRBD1	NA	TRBV2	TRBJ2-7	CASSTDRGLAEQYF	TGTGCCAGCAGTACCGACAGGGGGCTTGCGGAGCAGTACTTC
TRBD1	NA	TRBV6-6	TRBJ2-7	CASSLSRDRGLYEQYF	TGTGCCAGCAGTTTATCCCGGGACAGGGGGCTTTACGAGCAGTACTTC
TRBD1	once	TRBV19	TRBJ1-5	CASSTSGQSGNQPQHF	TGTGCCAGTAGTACCTCGGGACAGTCTGGCAATCAGCCCCAGCATTTT
NA	NA	TRBV7-6	TRBJ2-7	CASSHSGEQYF	TGTGCCAGCAGCCATTCGGGCGAGCAGTACTTC
NA	NA	TRBV27	TRBJ2-6	CASSLLAGVYNSGANVLTF	TGTGCCAGCAGTTTATTAGCCGGCGTATACAACTCTGGGGCCAACGTCCTGACTTTC
TRBD1	NA	TRBV18	TRBJ1-1	CASSPTGGTEAFF	TGTGCCAGCTCACCGACAGGGGGCACTGAAGCTTTCTTT
NA	NA	TRBV29-1	TRBJ1-4	CSALGSGNEKLFF	TGCAGCGCTTTGGGAAGCGGTAATGAAAAACTGTTTTTT
TRBD1	many	TRBV6-4	TRBJ2-3	CASSGTGTDTQYF	TGTGCCAGCAGTGGGACAGGGACAGATACGCAGTATTTT
NA	NA	TRBV2	TRBJ2-1	CASRGPGTYNEQFF	TGTGCCAGTCGGGGTCCCGGGACATACAATGAGCAGTTCTTC